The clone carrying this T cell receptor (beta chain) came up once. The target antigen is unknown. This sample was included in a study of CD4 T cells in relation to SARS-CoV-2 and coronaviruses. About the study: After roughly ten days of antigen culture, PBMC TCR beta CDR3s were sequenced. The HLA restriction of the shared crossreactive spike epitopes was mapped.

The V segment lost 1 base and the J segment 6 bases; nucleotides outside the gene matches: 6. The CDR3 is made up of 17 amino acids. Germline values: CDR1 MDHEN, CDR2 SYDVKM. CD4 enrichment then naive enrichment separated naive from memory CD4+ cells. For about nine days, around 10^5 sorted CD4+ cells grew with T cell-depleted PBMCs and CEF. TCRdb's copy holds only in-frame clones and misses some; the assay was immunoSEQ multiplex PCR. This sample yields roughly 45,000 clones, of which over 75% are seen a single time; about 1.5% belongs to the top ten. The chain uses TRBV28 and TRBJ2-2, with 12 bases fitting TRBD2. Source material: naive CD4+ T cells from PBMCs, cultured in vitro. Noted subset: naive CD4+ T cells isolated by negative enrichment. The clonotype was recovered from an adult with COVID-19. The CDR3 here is CASSLSSGRAWPGELFF. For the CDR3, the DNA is TGTGCCAGCAGTTTATCTAGCGGGAGGGCCTGGCCCGGGGAGCTGTTTTTT.